The 9 T cell receptor beta chains below all came from one sample that was sequenced in a study of cytomegalovirus exposure and HLA in healthy donors. Researchers ran the PCR with 60 Vbeta and 13 Jbeta primers. Data came from immunoSEQ multiplex PCR; TCRdb stores just in-frame clones and leaves some out. Here the sample spans 150,000 to 200,000 clones, roughly 87% being singletons. The sample consisted of PBMCs. These receptors came from a girl in the first two years of life in good health and CMV-seronegative.

V usage is TRBV29-1 and J usage is TRBJ2-1; 8 bases line up with TRBD2. V dropped 3 bases and J dropped 1; count of bases not matched to a gene: 5. The CDR3 is 15 amino acids. Germline V lookup: CDR1 SQVTM, CDR2 ANQGSEA. CDR3 in amino acids: CSVEGGRRSYNEQFF. The CDR3 nucleotides are TGCAGCGTTGAGGGCGGGAGGCGATCCTACAATGAGCAGTTCTTC.

V and J are TRBV27 and TRBJ1-2; D unclear. The V gene's germline CDR1 is MNHEY and CDR2 SMNVEV (reference sequence). With 5 bases removed from V and 4 bases from J, the gap between germline ends came to 14 bases. This CDR3 spans 14 amino acids. The CDR3 reads CASSLSSVPYGYTF. The CDR3 coding sequence is TGTGCCAGCAGTCTCTCTAGTGTCCCCTATGGCTACACCTTC.

This clone was seen only a few times. The gene calls are TRBV5-8 and TRBJ2-1; a weak D match, TRBD2 (5 bases). This CDR3 is built from 13 residues. The ends were cut back, 1 base at V and 9 bases at J, with 11 bases in the middle. The germline CDR1 and CDR2 sequences are SGHTS and YDEGEE. The CDR3 DNA reads TGTGCCAGCAGCTTGTCCCTAGCTGGTGAGCAGTTCTTC. Its translation is CASSLSLAGEQFF.

This chain connects TRBV4-1 to TRBJ2-3; 7 bases align to TRBD2. The trim removed 2 bases at V and 1 base at J, leaving 6 bases unmatched. The CDR3 extends over 16 amino acids. The V gene's germline CDR1 is MGHRA and CDR2 YSYEKL. Here the CDR3 reads CASSQISGVRTDTQYF. CDR3 coding DNA: TGCGCCAGCAGCCAAATAAGCGGGGTCCGCACAGATACGCAGTATTTT.

The chain has TRBV30 and TRBJ1-5; 8 nucleotides align to TRBD1. CDR3 length equals 14 residues. The trim removed 2 bases at V and 7 bases at J, leaving 7 bases unmatched. Germline loops: CDR1 GTSNPN, CDR2 SVGIG (reference sequence). CDR3: CAWSSDRGGQPQHF. DNA for the CDR3: TGTGCCTGGAGTTCCGACAGGGGTGGGCAGCCCCAGCATTTT.

DNA of the CDR3: TGTGCCTGGGGTGGACAGCCACCTGAAGCTTTCTTT. It is translated as CAWGGQPPEAFF. This rearrangement joins TRBV30 to TRBJ1-1; D might be TRBD1 (6 bases). V lost 5 bases and J lost 6, with 13 bases in between. The CDR3 is made up of 12 amino acids. Germline CDR1 GTSNPN, CDR2 SVGIG (reference sequence).

This chain uses TRBV4-1 with TRBJ2-5, with 8 bases matching TRBD2. V shed 5 bases, J shed 8 bases, and the junction held 13 bases outside the gene matches. The V gene's germline CDR1 is MGHRA and CDR2 YSYEKL. This CDR3 has 15 residues. The CDR3 loop is CASSTQAGERCTQYF. The CDR3 nucleotides are TGCGCCAGCAGCACCCAAGCGGGAGAGAGATGCACCCAGTACTTC.

This clone was seen a single time. The J gene is TRBJ2-3, the V gene TRBV19; D is ambiguous. Germline CDR1 is LNHDA and CDR2 is SQIVND (reference sequence). The CDR3 spans 15 residues. Trimming removed 1 base at V and 8 bases at J, with 16 bases between. As DNA, the CDR3 is TGTGCCAGTAGTATAGTCTACCCGTCTTTCGGTACGCAGTATTTT. This translates into CASSIVYPSFGTQYF. Full variable domain (rest looked up from reference TRBV19 and TRBJ2-3): DGGITQSPKYLFRKEGQNVTLSCEQNLNHDAMYWYRQDPGQGLRLIYYSQIVNDFQKGDIAEGYSVSREKKESFPLTVTSAQKNPTAFYLCASSIVYPSFGTQYFGPGTRLTVL.

The sample holds one count of this clone. The V gene is TRBV4-3, the J gene TRBJ1-2; no clear D. The CDR3 consists of 14 residues. The V end was cut by 0 bases, the J end by 8 bases, with 13 bases between. Germline-derived CDR1 and CDR2 are LGHNA and YSLEER. CDR3 nucleotides: TGCGCCAGCAGCCAAGACTTTCCTAGCGGGGGCTACACCTTC. Its protein is CASSQDFPSGGYTF.